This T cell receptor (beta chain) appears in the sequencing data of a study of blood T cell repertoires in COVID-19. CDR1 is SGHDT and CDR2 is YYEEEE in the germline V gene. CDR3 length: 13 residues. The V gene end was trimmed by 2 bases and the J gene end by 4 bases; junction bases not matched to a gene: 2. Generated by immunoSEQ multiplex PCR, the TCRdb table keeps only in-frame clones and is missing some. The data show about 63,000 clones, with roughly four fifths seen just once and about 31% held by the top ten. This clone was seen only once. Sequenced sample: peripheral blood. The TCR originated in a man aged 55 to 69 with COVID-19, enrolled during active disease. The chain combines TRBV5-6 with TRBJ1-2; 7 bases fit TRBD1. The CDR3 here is CASSFQGVYGYTF. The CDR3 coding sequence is TGTGCCAGCAGCTTCCAGGGGGTCTATGGCTACACCTTC.